The clone carrying this TCR beta chain showed up many times. Its antigen is undetermined. One entry per CDR3 protein results from TCRdb running MiXCR on the 5' RACE reads. The sample includes tens of thousands of distinct CDR3 sequences, 9% to 10% of them seen just once. Time point reported: blood at routine non-recurrence follow-up after resection. Sequencing covered unsorted whole RNA taken from tumor, nontumor lung or frozen PBMC. The source of the sample is a study of spatial heterogeneity in lung cancer. Study background: Taken at a median of approximately 2 years after resection, follow-up PBMC samples underwent sequencing when available. There were, on average, more than 8.5 raw-read appearances for each unique TCR and UMI combination. Study-wide results and caveats: Detection of ubiquitous tumor TCRs in blood was higher at resection than follow-up.

Trimming removed 4 bases from V and 1 base from J; junction bases left unmatched: 4. This CDR3 contains 16 residues. The germline V gene encodes CDR1 SGHTA and CDR2 FQGNSA. This specimen consisted of PBMCs, obtained at follow-up. V is TRBV7-2 and J is TRBJ2-1; 10 nucleotides line up with TRBD2. The receptor's source is a male donor with early-stage non-small cell lung cancer. Here the CDR3 reads CASSSTSGVSYNEQFF. CDR3 bases: TGTGCCAGCAGCTCCACTAGCGGGGTTTCCTACAATGAGCAGTTCTTC.